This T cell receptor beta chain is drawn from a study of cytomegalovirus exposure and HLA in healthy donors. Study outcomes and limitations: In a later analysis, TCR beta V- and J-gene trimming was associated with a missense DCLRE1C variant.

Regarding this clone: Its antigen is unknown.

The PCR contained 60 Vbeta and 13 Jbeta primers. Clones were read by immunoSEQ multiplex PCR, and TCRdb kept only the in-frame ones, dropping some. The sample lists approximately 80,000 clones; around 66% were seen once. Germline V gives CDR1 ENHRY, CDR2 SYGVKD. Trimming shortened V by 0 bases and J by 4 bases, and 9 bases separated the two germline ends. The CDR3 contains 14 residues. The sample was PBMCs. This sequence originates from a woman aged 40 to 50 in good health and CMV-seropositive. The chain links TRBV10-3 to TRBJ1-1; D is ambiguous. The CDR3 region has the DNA TGTGCCATCAGTGAGTCGAGGGAGTCCACTGAAGCTTTCTTT. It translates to CAISESRESTEAFF.